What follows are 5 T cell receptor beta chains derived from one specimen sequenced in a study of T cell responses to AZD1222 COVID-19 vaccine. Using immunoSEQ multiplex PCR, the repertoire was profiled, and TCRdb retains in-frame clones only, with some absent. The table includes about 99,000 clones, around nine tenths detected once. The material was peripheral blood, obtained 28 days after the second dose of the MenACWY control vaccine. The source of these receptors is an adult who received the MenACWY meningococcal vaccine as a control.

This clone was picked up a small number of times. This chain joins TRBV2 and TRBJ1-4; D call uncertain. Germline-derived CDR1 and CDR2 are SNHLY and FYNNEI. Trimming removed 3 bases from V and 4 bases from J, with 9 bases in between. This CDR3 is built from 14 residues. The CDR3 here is CASSDARFNEKLFF. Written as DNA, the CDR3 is TGTGCCAGCAGTGACGCCAGGTTTAATGAAAAACTGTTTTTT.

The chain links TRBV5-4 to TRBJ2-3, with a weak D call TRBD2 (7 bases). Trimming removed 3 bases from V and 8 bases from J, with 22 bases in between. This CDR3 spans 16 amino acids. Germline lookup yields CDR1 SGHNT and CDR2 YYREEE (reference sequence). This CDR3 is CASSSAEGGRASTQYF. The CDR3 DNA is TGTGCCAGCAGCTCAGCCGAGGGGGGGAGAGCGAGTACGCAGTATTTT.

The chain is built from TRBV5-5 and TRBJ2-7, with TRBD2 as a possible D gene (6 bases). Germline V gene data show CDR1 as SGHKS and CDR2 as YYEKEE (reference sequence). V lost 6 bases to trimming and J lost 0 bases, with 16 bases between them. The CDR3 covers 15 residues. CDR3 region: CASKIPGGSSYEQYF. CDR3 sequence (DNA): TGTGCCAGCAAAATTCCAGGAGGGAGCTCCTACGAGCAGTACTTC.

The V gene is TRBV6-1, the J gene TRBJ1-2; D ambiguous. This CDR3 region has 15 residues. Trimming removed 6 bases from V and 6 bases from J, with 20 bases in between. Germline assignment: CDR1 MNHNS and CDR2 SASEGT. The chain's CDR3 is CASSSNGRGWDGYTF. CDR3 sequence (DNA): TGTGCCAGCAGCTCCAACGGGAGAGGATGGGATGGCTACACCTTC.

Here the CDR3 DNA reads TGTGCCAGCTCACCCCAAGGGACTAGCACAGATACGCAGTATTTT. It translates to CASSPQGTSTDTQYF. The rearrangement uses TRBV18 and TRBJ2-3; TRBD2 might be the D (6 bases). The CDR3 spans 15 residues. Per germline, CDR1 KGHSH and CDR2 LQKENI. V was clipped by 3 bases and J by 0 bases, with 10 bases between them.